The following is a TCR beta chain sequence with its context. Seattle researchers signed up patients amid active infection and tracked them longitudinally. Trimming at V came to 0 bases and at J to 8 bases, leaving 9 bases not matched to a gene. Germline V CDR1 and CDR2: ENHRY, SYGVKD. There are 16 residues in the CDR3. TCRdb's copy holds only in-frame clones and misses some; the assay was immunoSEQ multiplex PCR. Among roughly 180,000 clones listed, about 85% were seen once. The sample comes from a study of blood T cell repertoires in COVID-19. In the study overall: T cells, B-cell-depleted T cells, or PBMCs provided the cDNA or gDNA that served as material.

The receptor was isolated from an elderly man with COVID-19, enrolled during active disease. Sequences were obtained from peripheral blood. The genes are TRBV10-3 and TRBJ1-2, with TRBD1 identical over 10 bases. CDR3 sequence: CAISESRTRDRGGYTF. As DNA, the CDR3 is TGTGCCATCAGTGAGTCTCGGACACGGGACAGGGGCGGCTACACCTTC.